The rows below give T cell receptor beta chains drawn from one sample of a study of T cell responses to AZD1222 COVID-19 vaccine. TCRdb's copy holds only in-frame clones and misses some; the assay was immunoSEQ multiplex PCR. In the table there are about 96,000 clones, roughly 90% of which are singletons. This specimen consisted of peripheral blood, obtained on day 0 of AZD1222 vaccination. All receptors come from an adult in good health. Each CDR3 is given with its conserved first and last residue. The D gene is left open where the match is weak. Only some rows state a clone size, as once, few, many or a class for expanded clones.

NA	NA	TRBJ1-5	TRBV3-1/TRBV3-2	TGTGCCAGCAGCCAAGGATCGGGGGAGAGCAATCAGCCCCAGCATTTT	CASSQGSGESNQPQHF
NA	NA	TRBJ2-2	TRBV3-1/TRBV3-2	TGTGCCAGCAGCCAAGGCGGGCGGAACACCGGGGAGCTGTTTTTT	CASSQGGRNTGELFF
NA	NA	TRBJ1-1	TRBV6-1	TGTGCCAGCAGTGATGGTGAAGCTTTCTTT	CASSDGEAFF
NA	NA	TRBJ2-3	TRBV27	TGTGCCAGCAGTTTAGCCGGGGGAGGCACAGATACGCAGTATTTT	CASSLAGGGTDTQYF
once	TRBD1	TRBJ1-4	TRBV5-4	TGTGCCAGCAGCTTGGACCAGGGGGTCTCTGAAAAACTGTTTTTT	CASSLDQGVSEKLFF
NA	NA	TRBJ1-2	TRBV19	TGTGCCAGTAGTATCGACAGTTATGGCTACACCTTC	CASSIDSYGYTF
NA	NA	TRBJ1-1	TRBV25-1	TGTGCCAGCAGCCGACGGACGAACACTGAAGCTTTCTTT	CASSRRTNTEAFF
NA	NA	TRBJ2-7	TRBV15	TGTGCCACCAGCAGAGATATGGGCGGGGCCGGGGGAACCTACGAGCAGTACTTC	CATSRDMGGAGGTYEQYF
NA	TRBD1	TRBJ2-1	TRBV7-2	TGTGCCAGCAGCAGACAGGGGAGCTCCTACAATGAGCAGTTCTTC	CASSRQGSSYNEQFF
NA	NA	TRBJ1-5	TRBV6-6	TGTGCCAGCAGTTACGGGAGTCAATATAGCAATCAGCCCCAGCATTTT	CASSYGSQYSNQPQHF
NA	NA	TRBJ2-4	TRBV28	TGTGCCAGCGGAACAGCGGGACAAGCCAAAAACATTCAGTACTTC	CASGTAGQAKNIQYF